This TCR beta chain was sequenced for a study of neurological immune-mediated disorders. This clonotype has at least ten counts. Antigen unknown. For the unsorted libraries, 2 million PBMCs stored at -80 C served as input. Each CDR3 protein is one row after TCRdb ran MiXCR on the 5' RACE reads. The sample lists 55,000 or so distinct CDR3 sequences; around 4.4% were seen once. Study-level results: HTLV-1-associated myelopathy had the most TCR clonal expansion, whereas multiple sclerosis had the least (lower than in healthy controls). None of the CDR3 amino acid sequences of expanded clones recurred across subjects, suggesting private repertoires in all groups.

The CDR3 has 16 amino acids. The germline gives CDR1 DFQATT, CDR2 SNEGSKA (reference sequence). This TCR was sampled from a man aged 50-60 years with multiple sclerosis. The gene calls are TRBV20-1 and TRBJ2-1; the match to TRBD2 covers 14 bases. Sequenced input: PBMCs. CDR3 region: CSAQGLAGAGYNEQFF. In nucleotides, the CDR3 is TGCAGCGCCCAGGGACTAGCGGGAGCGGGATACAATGAGCAGTTCTTC.